This is a list of T cell receptor beta chains from one sample in a study of OX40 agonist ivuxolimab in advanced cancers. Method: immunoSEQ multiplex PCR; TCRdb's copy keeps in-frame clones and lacks some. The profile covers 90,000 or so clones, with more than 70% appearing a single time and about 4.7% taken by the ten largest. The source material was CD4+ or CD8+ T cells sorted from blood, sampled in a trial of the OX40 agonist ivuxolimab. The receptors come from an adult with an advanced solid tumor such as melanoma, head and neck, liver or kidney cancer. CDR3s include the opening cysteine and the closing phenylalanine or tryptophan. A D gene is named only where the DNA matches it firmly. Part of the rows lack a size; the others show once, few, many or a class for expanded clones.

D	length	size	V	J	DNA	CDR3
-	12	-	TRBV28	TRBJ1-2	TGTGCCAGCAGTTTAGGGGTTCATGGCTACACCTTC	CASSLGVHGYTF
-	12	-	TRBV6-6	TRBJ2-7	TGTGCCAGCAGCCCACTAGGATACGAGCAGTACTTC	CASSPLGYEQYF
TRBD2	15	-	TRBV6-1	TRBJ2-7	TGTGCCAGCAGTCCCTTTAGCGGGAGCTCCTACGAGCAGTACTTC	CASSPFSGSSYEQYF
-	18	-	TRBV11-3	TRBJ2-1	TGTGCCAGCAGCTCCCAAAAAGAGGGTTCAAGATCATACAATGAGCAGTTCTTC	CASSSQKEGSRSYNEQFF
-	16	-	TRBV15	TRBJ1-4	TGTGCCACCAGCAGAGATCCGGATGCAACTAATGAAAAACTGTTTTTT	CATSRDPDATNEKLFF
TRBD1	14	-	TRBV9	TRBJ2-7	TGTGCCAGCAGCGGGGGACAGGGACTTGGGGAGCAGTACTTC	CASSGGQGLGEQYF
TRBD1	14	-	TRBV7-2	TRBJ2-5	TGTGCCAGCAGGTTAGGGACAGATCAAGAGACCCAGTACTTC	CASRLGTDQETQYF
TRBD2	19	-	TRBV2	TRBJ2-7	TGTGCCAGCAAGCCGCCCCCGGCTAGCGGGAGTCTAACCTCCTACGAGCAGTACTTC	CASKPPPASGSLTSYEQYF
-	18	-	TRBV11-2	TRBJ2-3	TGTGCCAGCAGCTTAGACGCCGAAAGGCGACCTAGCACAGATACGCAGTATTTT	CASSLDAERRPSTDTQYF
-	14	-	TRBV12-5	TRBJ1-5	TGTGCTAGTGGTTCCATTAATAGCAATCAGCCCCAGCATTTT	CASGSINSNQPQHF
-	13	-	TRBV5-1	TRBJ2-3	TGCGCCAGCAGCTTGCCCAGCACAGATACGCAGTATTTT	CASSLPSTDTQYF
-	15	-	TRBV14	TRBJ1-1	TGTGCCAGCAGCCAAGGTCGACAGGCGAACACTGAAGCTTTCTTT	CASSQGRQANTEAFF
TRBD1	14	-	TRBV5-1	TRBJ1-4	TGCGCCAGCTCACCGACAGGGGGAATTGAAAAACTGTTTTTT	CASSPTGGIEKLFF
-	16	-	TRBV12-5	TRBJ1-2	TGTGCTAGTGGCCCTTTGCACTCCGGAGAGTACTATGGCTACACCTTC	CASGPLHSGEYYGYTF
-	16	-	TRBV9	TRBJ1-3	TGTGCCAGCAGCTCCAGGGGTGGGGGCTCTGGAAACACCATATATTTT	CASSSRGGGSGNTIYF
-	13	-	TRBV19	TRBJ2-1	TGTGCCAGTAGCCCCGAGTACGACAATGAGCAGTTCTTC	CASSPEYDNEQFF
TRBD1	15	-	TRBV19	TRBJ1-5	TGTGCCAGTAGTTTCCTTGGGACAGCGATTCAGCCCCAGCATTTT	CASSFLGTAIQPQHF
TRBD2	19	once	TRBV7-9	TRBJ2-4	TGTGCCAGCAGCTTGGGACTAGCGGGAGGGCCGCGAGCCAAAAACATTCAGTACTTC	CASSLGLAGGPRAKNIQYF
-	14	-	TRBV6-6	TRBJ1-3	TGTGCCAGCAGTTACTCGATCGGGGGAAACACCATATATTTT	CASSYSIGGNTIYF
-	15	-	TRBV4-3	TRBJ1-1	TGCGCCAGCAGCCAAGATCTCGGACTTGGCACTGAAGCTTTCTTT	CASSQDLGLGTEAFF
TRBD1	14	once	TRBV5-8	TRBJ1-3	TGTGCCAGCAACGAACCAGGGGGCGGAAACACCATATATTTT	CASNEPGGGNTIYF
-	13	-	TRBV15	TRBJ2-1	TGTGCCACCAGCAGAGATCCAGGGGATGAGCAGTTCTTC	CATSRDPGDEQFF
TRBD2	14	-	TRBV7-9	TRBJ2-1	TGTGCCAGCAGCTTAGAGGTAGCGGGAGTTGAGCAGTTCTTC	CASSLEVAGVEQFF
TRBD1	14	-	TRBV5-6	TRBJ1-1	TGTGCCAGCAGCAGACAGGGGTTGAGCACTGAAGCTTTCTTT	CASSRQGLSTEAFF
TRBD1	15	-	TRBV5-4	TRBJ1-4	TGTGCCAGCAGCTTGTACGGGACAGGGGCTGAAAAACTGTTTTTT	CASSLYGTGAEKLFF
TRBD2	20	once	TRBV7-8	TRBJ2-5	TGTGCCAGCAGCTCAGGAGCAAGGACTAGCGGGAGACAGTGGTTAGAGACCCAGTACTTC	CASSSGARTSGRQWLETQYF
TRBD1	16	-	TRBV27	TRBJ2-7	TGTGCCAGCAGTCTCAACTTCAGGGGGTACTCCTACGAGCAGTACTTC	CASSLNFRGYSYEQYF
TRBD2	15	-	TRBV6-5	TRBJ2-1	TGTGCCAGCAAGACTCTAGCGGGAGGCAACAATGAGCAGTTCTTC	CASKTLAGGNNEQFF
TRBD1	15	-	TRBV28	TRBJ2-7	TGTGCCAGCAGGGGGTCAACAGGGGAGCGGTACGAGCAGTACTTC	CASRGSTGERYEQYF
-	15	-	TRBV6-5	TRBJ1-2	TGTGTCAGCAGTTACTCCCCCGGGCAGAACTATGGCTACACCTTC	CVSSYSPGQNYGYTF
TRBD2	16	-	TRBV5-8	TRBJ2-7	TGTGCCAGCAGCTCCAACCGGGGGGACGGCTCCTACGAGCAGTACTTC	CASSSNRGDGSYEQYF
-	14	-	TRBV5-1	TRBJ2-5	TGCGCCAGTCAGAAAGACCAGGGTATTGAGACCCAGTACTTC	CASQKDQGIETQYF
TRBD2	14	once	TRBV5-1	TRBJ2-7	TGCGCCAGCAGAACTAGCGGGTGGGTCTACGAGCAGTACTTC	CASRTSGWVYEQYF
-	15	-	TRBV5-1	TRBJ2-2	TGCGCCAGCAGCTTGGCAGGGTCGGACACCGGGGAGCTGTTTTTT	CASSLAGSDTGELFF
-	13	-	TRBV9	TRBJ2-2	TGTGCCAGCAGCGTAGAGGGGGTCGGGGAGCTGTTTTTT	CASSVEGVGELFF
TRBD1	12	-	TRBV27	TRBJ1-2	TGTGCCAGCAGTTTCACAGGGGGTGGCTACACCTTC	CASSFTGGGYTF
-	17	-	TRBV5-1	TRBJ2-3	TGCGCCAGCAGCAAACTGACGCAGGCGCATCTGGGAGATACGCAGTATTTT	CASSKLTQAHLGDTQYF
TRBD1	15	-	TRBV27	TRBJ1-1	TGTGCCAGCAGCCATTCTAAGGGGGCTGGCACTGAAGCTTTCTTT	CASSHSKGAGTEAFF
-	11	-	TRBV5-1	TRBJ2-7	TGCGCCAGCAGCCTTTCAGATCAGCAGTACTTC	CASSLSDQQYF
-	16	-	TRBV19	TRBJ2-1	TGTGCCAGTAACTCTCGGGGACACACGGTATACAATGAGCAGTTCTTC	CASNSRGHTVYNEQFF
-	12	-	TRBV27	TRBJ2-5	TGTGCCAGCAGTTTATACGGAGAGACCCAGTACTTC	CASSLYGETQYF
-	11	-	TRBV9	TRBJ2-1	TGTGCCAGCAGCGAGTATAATGAGCAGTTCTTC	CASSEYNEQFF
-	15	once	TRBV6-5	TRBJ1-2	TGTGCCAGCAGTCCTTCCAGGGAGCCTAACTATGGCTACACCTTC	CASSPSREPNYGYTF
-	12	-	TRBV11-3	TRBJ2-1	TGTGCCAGCAGCGACCGGTTCGGTGAGCAGTTCTTC	CASSDRFGEQFF
-	15	-	TRBV11-2	TRBJ1-2	TGTGCCAGCAGCCTAGGGGCGGGGTCCCAAATTGGCTACACCTTC	CASSLGAGSQIGYTF
TRBD1	16	-	TRBV27	TRBJ2-2	TGTGCCAGCAGTTTACAGGGGACAGGGTATTTCGGGGAGCTGTTTTTT	CASSLQGTGYFGELFF
-	14	-	TRBV6-5	TRBJ1-1	TGTGCCAGCAGTTCAGGAAGGGGGAACACTGAAGCTTTCTTT	CASSSGRGNTEAFF
-	12	-	TRBV19	TRBJ1-5	TGTGCCAGTAGTATGTACAATCAGCCCCAGCATTTT	CASSMYNQPQHF
TRBD1	13	-	TRBV30	TRBJ1-2	TGTGCCTGGACCCGGACAGGGTTTAGTGGCTACACCTTC	CAWTRTGFSGYTF
-	14	-	TRBV6-4	TRBJ1-1	TGTGCCAGCAGTGACAGGGGAACGGCTAATGGAGCTTTCTTT	CASSDRGTANGAFF
-	11	-	TRBV20-1	TRBJ2-1	TGCAGTGCCTCGGGTAACAATGAGCAGTTCTTC	CSASGNNEQFF
-	14	-	TRBV9	TRBJ2-7	TGTGCCAGCAGCGTAGGGTCAAGCTCCTACGAGCAGTACTTC	CASSVGSSSYEQYF
-	16	-	TRBV29-1	TRBJ2-6	TGCAGCGTTGGATGGAGCGCCAGCTCTGGGGCCAACGTCCTGACTTTC	CSVGWSASSGANVLTF